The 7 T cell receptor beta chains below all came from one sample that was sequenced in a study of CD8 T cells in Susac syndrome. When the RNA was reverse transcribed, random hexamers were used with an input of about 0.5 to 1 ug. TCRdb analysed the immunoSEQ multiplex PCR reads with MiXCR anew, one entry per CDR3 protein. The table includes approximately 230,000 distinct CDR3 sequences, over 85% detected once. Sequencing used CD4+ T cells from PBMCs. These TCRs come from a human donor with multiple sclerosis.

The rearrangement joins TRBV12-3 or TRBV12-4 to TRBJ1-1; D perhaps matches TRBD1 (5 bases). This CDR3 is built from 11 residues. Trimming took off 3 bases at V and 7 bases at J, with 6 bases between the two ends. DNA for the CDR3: TGTGCCAGCAGTTTGGGGGGTGAAGCTTTCTTT. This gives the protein CASSLGGEAFF.

CDR3 nucleotides: TGCAGTGCTAGGGGCCCGACAGTAAACACTGAAGCTTTCTTT. This sequence encodes CSARGPTVNTEAFF. The chain uses TRBV20-1 and TRBJ1-1, with a possible D match to TRBD1 (5 bases). This CDR3 has 14 residues. V dropped 3 bases and J dropped 2 bases, with 13 bases sitting between them. Germline CDR1 reads DFQATT; CDR2 reads SNEGSKA (reference sequence).

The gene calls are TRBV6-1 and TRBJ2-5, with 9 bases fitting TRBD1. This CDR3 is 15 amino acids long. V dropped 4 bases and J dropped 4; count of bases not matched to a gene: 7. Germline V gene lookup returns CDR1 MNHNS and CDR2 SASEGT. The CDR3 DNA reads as TGTGCCAGCAGTGGAAGGGACAGGGTAGGAGAGACCCAGTACTTC. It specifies CASSGRDRVGETQYF.

CDR3 sequence: CASSYEDNQPQHF. The CDR3, as DNA: TGTGCCAGCAGTTATGAAGACAATCAGCCCCAGCATTTT. This sequence joins TRBV27 and TRBJ1-5; no clear D gene. In germline, CDR1 is MNHEY, CDR2 SMNVEV (reference sequence). Trimming shortened V by 4 bases and J by 3 bases, and 7 bases separated the two germline ends. CDR3 length: 13 amino acids.

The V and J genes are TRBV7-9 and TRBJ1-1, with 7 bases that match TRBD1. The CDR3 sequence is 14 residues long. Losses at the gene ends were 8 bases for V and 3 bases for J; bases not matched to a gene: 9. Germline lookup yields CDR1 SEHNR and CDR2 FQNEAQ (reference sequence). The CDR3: CASGRQGIYTEAFF. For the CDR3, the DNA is TGTGCCAGCGGAAGACAGGGAATCTACACTGAAGCTTTCTTT. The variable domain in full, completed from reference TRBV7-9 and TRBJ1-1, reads DTGVSQNPRHKITKRGQNVTFRCDPISEHNRLYWYRQTLGQGPEFLTYFQNEAQLEKSRLLSDRFSAERPKGSFSTLEIQRTEQGDSAMYLCASGRQGIYTEAFFGQGTRLTVV.

CDR3 protein: CASSYSGANVLTF. The CDR3 coding sequence is TGTGCCAGTAGTTACTCTGGGGCCAACGTCCTGACTTTC. The rearrangement links TRBV19 to TRBJ2-6, with D unresolved. Germline V gene lookup returns CDR1 LNHDA and CDR2 SQIVND (reference sequence). CDR3 length equals 13 residues. V was shortened by 5 bases and J by 0 bases, with 2 bases between the two germline ends.

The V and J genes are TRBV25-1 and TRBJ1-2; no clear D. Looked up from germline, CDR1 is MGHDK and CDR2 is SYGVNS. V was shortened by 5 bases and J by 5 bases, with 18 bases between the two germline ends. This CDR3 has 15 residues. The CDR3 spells CASSKSGVSAYGYTF. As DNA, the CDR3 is TGTGCCAGCAGTAAATCTGGGGTCTCTGCGTATGGCTACACCTTC.